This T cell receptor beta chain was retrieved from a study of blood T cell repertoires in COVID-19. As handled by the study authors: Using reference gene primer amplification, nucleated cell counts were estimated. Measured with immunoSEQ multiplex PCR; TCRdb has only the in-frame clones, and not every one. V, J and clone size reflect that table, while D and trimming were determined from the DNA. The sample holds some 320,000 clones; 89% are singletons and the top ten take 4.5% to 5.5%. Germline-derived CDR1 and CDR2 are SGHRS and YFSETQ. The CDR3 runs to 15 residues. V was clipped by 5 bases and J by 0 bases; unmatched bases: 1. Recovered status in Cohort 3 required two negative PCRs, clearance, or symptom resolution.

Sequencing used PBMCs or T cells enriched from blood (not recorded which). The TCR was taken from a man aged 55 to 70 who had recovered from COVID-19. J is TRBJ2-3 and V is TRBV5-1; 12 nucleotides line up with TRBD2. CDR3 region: CASRGTSGSTDTQYF. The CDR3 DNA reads TGCGCCAGCAGGGGGACTAGCGGGAGCACAGATACGCAGTATTTT.